This T cell receptor beta chain is from a study of blood T cells in healthy people across ages. Next came a second PCR, run for about 6 to 12 cycles, which used a sample-barcoded 5' primer along with a J-beta primer mix. MiXCR, run by TCRdb on the 5' RACE reads, gives a single entry per CDR3 protein. The table records about 830,000 distinct CDR3 sequences, around two thirds of them present only once. This CDR3 spans 16 amino acids. V lost 0 bases and J 4 bases, leaving 14 bases between the germline ends. Germline-derived CDR1 and CDR2 are SGDLS and YYNGEE. This clonotype was detected only a few times. What it binds is unknown. Broader study findings: Higher diversity and more naive CD4+ cells were features of long-lived donors, compared to aged donors.

This receptor was obtained from a man aged 30 to 39 in good health. The rearrangement uses TRBV9 and TRBJ2-1; no reliable D call. The sample taken for sequencing was blood. The CDR3 coding sequence is TGTGCCAGCAGCGTAGAGGCTTCCATCCTGTACAATGAGCAGTTCTTC. Residues: CASSVEASILYNEQFF.